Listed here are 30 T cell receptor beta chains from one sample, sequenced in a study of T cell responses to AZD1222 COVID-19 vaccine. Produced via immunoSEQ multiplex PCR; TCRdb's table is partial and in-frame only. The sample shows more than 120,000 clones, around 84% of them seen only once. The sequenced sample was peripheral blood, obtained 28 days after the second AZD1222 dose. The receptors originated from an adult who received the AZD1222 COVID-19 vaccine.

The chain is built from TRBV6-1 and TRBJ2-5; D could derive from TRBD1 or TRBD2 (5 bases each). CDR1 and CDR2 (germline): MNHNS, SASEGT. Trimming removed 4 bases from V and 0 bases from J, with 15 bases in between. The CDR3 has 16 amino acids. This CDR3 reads CASSAGTRVYQETQYF. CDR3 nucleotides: TGTGCCAGCAGTGCGGGGACGCGAGTGTACCAAGAGACCCAGTACTTC.

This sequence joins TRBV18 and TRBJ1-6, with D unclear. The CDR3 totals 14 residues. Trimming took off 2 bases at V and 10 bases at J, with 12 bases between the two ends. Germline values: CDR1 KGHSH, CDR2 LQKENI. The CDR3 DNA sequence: TGTGCCAGCTCACCATCGGGGAAGGAATCACCCCTCCACTTT. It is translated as CASSPSGKESPLHF.

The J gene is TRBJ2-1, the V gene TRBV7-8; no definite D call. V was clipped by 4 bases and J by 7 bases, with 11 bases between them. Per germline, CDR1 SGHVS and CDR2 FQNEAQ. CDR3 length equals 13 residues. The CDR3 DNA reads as TGTGCCAGCAGCTGGCAGTTGGGAAATGAGCAGTTCTTC. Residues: CASSWQLGNEQFF. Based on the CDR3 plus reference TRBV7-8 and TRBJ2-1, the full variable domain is GAGVSQSPRYKVAKRGQDVALRCDPISGHVSLFWYQQALGQGPEFLTYFQNEAQLDKSGLPSDRFFAERPEGSVSTLKIQRTQQEDSAVYLCASSWQLGNEQFFGPGTRLTVL.

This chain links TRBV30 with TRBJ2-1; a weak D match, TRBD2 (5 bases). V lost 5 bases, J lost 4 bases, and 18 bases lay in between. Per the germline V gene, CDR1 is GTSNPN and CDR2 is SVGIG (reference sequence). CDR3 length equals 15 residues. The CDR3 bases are TGTGCCTGGGAGATTCAAGCGGATTTTTACAATGAGCAGTTCTTC. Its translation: CAWEIQADFYNEQFF.

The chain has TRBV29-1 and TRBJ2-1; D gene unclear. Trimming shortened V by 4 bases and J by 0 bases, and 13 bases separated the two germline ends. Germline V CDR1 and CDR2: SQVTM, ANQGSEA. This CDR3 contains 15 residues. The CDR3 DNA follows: TGCAGCGTTGTACCCCCATACAGCTCCTACAATGAGCAGTTCTTC. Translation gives CSVVPPYSSYNEQFF.

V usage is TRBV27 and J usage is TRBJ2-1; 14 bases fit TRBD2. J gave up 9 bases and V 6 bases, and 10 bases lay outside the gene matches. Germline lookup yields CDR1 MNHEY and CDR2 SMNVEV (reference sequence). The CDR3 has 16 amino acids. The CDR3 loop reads CASRGAGTSGSGEQFF. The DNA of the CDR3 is TGTGCCAGCAGGGGGGCCGGGACTAGCGGGAGCGGTGAGCAGTTCTTC.

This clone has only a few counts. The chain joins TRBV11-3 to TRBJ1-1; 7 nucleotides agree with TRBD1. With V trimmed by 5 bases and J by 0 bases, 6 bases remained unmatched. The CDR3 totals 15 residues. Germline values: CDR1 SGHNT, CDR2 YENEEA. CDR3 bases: TGTGCCAGCAGCCCCACAGGGGCCATGAACACTGAAGCTTTCTTT. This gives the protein CASSPTGAMNTEAFF.

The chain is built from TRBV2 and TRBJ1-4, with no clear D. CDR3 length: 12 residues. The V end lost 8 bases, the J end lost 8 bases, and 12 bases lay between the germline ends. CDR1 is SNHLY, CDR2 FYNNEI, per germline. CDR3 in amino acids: CASGGVREKLFF. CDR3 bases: TGTGCCAGCGGCGGGGTTAGGGAAAAACTGTTTTTT. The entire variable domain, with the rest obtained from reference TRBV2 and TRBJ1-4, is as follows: EPEVTQTPSHQVTQMGQEVILRCVPISNHLYFYWYRQILGQKVEFLVSFYNNEISEKSEIFDDQFSVERPDGSNFTLKIRSTKLEDSAMYFCASGGVREKLFFGSGTQLSVL.

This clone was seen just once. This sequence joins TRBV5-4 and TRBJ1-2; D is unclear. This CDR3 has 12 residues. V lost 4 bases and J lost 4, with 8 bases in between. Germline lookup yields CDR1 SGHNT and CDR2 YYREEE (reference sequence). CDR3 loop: CASSTDGYGYTF. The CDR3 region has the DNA TGTGCCAGCAGCACGGACGGCTATGGCTACACCTTC.

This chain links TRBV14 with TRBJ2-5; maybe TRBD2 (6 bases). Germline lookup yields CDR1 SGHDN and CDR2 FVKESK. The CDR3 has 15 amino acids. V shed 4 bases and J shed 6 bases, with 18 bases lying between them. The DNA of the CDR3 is TGTGCCAGCAGCCCCATGGGCGGGGAAGGGAAGACCCAGTACTTC. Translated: CASSPMGGEGKTQYF.

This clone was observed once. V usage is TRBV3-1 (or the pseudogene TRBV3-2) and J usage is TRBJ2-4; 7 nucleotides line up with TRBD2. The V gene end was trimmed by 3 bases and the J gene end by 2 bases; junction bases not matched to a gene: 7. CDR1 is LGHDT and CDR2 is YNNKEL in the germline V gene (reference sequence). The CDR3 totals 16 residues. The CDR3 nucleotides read TGTGCCAGCAGCCATCGACTAGCAGATTCCAAAAACATTCAGTACTTC. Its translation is CASSHRLADSKNIQYF.

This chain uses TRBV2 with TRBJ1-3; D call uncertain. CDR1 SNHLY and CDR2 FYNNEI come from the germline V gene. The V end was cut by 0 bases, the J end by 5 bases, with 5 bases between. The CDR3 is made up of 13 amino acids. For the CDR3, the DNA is TGTGCCAGCAGTGAAGCGCCCCGAAACACCATATATTTT. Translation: CASSEAPRNTIYF. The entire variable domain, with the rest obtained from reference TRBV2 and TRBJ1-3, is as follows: EPEVTQTPSHQVTQMGQEVILRCVPISNHLYFYWYRQILGQKVEFLVSFYNNEISEKSEIFDDQFSVERPDGSNFTLKIRSTKLEDSAMYFCASSEAPRNTIYFGEGSWLTVV.

In nucleotides, the CDR3 is TGTGCCAGCAGCCCAAGACAGGGGTCCTACAATGAGCAGTTCTTC. Encoded protein: CASSPRQGSYNEQFF. The V call is TRBV11-2, the J call TRBJ2-1, with 8 bases aligning to TRBD1. CDR1 is SGHAT, CDR2 FQNNGV, per germline. Trimming at V came to 5 bases and at J to 1 base, leaving 4 bases not matched to a gene. This CDR3 is 15 amino acids long.

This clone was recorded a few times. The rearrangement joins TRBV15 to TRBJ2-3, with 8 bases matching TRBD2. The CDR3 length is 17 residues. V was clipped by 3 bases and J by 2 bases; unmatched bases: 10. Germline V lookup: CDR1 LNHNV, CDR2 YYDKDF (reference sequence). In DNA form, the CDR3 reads TGTGCCACCAGCAGGGATCTAAGCGGGAGCCTCACAGATACGCAGTATTTT. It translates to CATSRDLSGSLTDTQYF. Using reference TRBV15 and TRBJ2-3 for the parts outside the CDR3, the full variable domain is DAMVIQNPRYQVTQFGKPVTLSCSQTLNHNVMYWYQQKSSQAPKLLFHYYDKDFNNEADTPDNFQSRRPNTSFCFLDIRSPGLGDTAMYLCATSRDLSGSLTDTQYFGPGTRLTVL.

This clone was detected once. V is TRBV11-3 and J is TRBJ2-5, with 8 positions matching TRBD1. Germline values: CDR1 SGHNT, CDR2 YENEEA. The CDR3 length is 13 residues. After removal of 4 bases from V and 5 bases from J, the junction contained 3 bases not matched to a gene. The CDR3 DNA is TGTGCCAGCAGCTCAAACAGGGGGGAGACCCAGTACTTC. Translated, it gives CASSSNRGETQYF.

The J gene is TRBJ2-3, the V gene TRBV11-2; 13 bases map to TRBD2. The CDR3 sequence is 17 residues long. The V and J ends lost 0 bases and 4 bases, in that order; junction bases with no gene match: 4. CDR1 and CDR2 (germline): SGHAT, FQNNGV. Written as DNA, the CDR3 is TGTGCCAGCAGCTTAGATACTAGCGGGAGGGCCGCAGATACGCAGTATTTT. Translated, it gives CASSLDTSGRAADTQYF. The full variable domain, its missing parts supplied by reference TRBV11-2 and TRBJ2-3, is EAGVAQSPRYKIIEKRQSVAFWCNPISGHATLYWYQQILGQGPKLLIQFQNNGVVDDSQLPKDRFSAERLKGVDSTLKIQPAKLEDSAVYLCASSLDTSGRAADTQYFGPGTRLTVL.

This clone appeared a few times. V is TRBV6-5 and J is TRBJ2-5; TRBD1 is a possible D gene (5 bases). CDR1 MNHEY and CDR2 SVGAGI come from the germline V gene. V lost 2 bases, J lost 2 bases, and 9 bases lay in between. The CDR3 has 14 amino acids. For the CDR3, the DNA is TGTGCCAGCAGTTACAGGCAGGGTCAAGAGACCCAGTACTTC. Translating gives CASSYRQGQETQYF.

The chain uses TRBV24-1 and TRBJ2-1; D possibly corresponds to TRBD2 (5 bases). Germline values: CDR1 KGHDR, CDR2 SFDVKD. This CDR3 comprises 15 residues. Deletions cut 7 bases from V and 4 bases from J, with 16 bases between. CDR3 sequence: CATSSPGETYNEQFF. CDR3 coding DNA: TGTGCCACCAGCTCCCCCGGGGAAACTTACAATGAGCAGTTCTTC.

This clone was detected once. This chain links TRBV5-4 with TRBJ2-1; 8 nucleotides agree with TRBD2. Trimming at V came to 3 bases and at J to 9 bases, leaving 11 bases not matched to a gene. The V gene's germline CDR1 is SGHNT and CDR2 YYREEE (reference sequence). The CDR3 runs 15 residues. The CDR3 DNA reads TGTGCCAGCAGCTGGAGAGCGGGAGTTGGGAGTGAGCAGTTCTTC. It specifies CASSWRAGVGSEQFF.

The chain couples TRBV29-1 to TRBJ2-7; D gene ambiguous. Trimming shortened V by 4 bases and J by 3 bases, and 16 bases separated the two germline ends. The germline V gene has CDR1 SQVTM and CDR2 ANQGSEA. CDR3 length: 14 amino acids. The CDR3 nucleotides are TGCAGCGTTGCCTCCGGCAACAGTGTCTACGAGCAGTACTTC. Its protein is CSVASGNSVYEQYF.

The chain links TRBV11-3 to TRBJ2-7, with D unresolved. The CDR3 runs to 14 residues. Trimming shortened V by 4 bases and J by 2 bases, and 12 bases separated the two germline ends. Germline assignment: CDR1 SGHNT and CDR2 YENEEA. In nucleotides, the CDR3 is TGTGCCAGCAGCTCTCCCCTGGCCCCCTACGAGCAGTACTTC. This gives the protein CASSSPLAPYEQYF. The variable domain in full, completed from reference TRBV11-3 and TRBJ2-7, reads EAGVVQSPRYKIIEKKQPVAFWCNPISGHNTLYWYLQNLGQGPELLIRYENEEAVDDSQLPKDRFSAERLKGVDSTLKIQPAELGDSAVYLCASSSPLAPYEQYFGPGTRLTVT.

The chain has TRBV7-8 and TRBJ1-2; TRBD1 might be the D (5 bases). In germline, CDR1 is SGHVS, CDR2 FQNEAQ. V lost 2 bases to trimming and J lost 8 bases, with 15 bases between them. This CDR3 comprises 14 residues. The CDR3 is CASSLRWQGGGYTF. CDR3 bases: TGTGCCAGCAGCTTACGTTGGCAGGGCGGAGGCTACACCTTC.

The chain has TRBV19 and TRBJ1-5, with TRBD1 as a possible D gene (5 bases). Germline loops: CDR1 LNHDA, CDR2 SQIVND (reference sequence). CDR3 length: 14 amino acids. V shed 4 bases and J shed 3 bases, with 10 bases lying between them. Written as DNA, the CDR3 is TGTGCCAGTAGTAAGGGGTCTAACAATCAGCCCCAGCATTTT. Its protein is CASSKGSNNQPQHF. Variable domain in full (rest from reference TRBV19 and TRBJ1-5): DGGITQSPKYLFRKEGQNVTLSCEQNLNHDAMYWYRQDPGQGLRLIYYSQIVNDFQKGDIAEGYSVSREKKESFPLTVTSAQKNPTAFYLCASSKGSNNQPQHFGDGTRLSIL.

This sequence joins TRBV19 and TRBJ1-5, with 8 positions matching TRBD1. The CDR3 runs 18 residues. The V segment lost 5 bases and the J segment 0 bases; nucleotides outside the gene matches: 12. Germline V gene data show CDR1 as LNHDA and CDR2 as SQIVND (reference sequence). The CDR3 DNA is TGTGCCAGTAGTCCCCAATGGACAGGGTCTTATAGCAATCAGCCCCAGCATTTT. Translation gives CASSPQWTGSYSNQPQHF.

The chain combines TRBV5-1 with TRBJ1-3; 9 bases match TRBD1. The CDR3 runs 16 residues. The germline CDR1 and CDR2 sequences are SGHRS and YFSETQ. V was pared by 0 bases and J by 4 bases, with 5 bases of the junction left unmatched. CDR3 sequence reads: CASSLAGTGRGNTIYF. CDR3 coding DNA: TGCGCCAGCAGCTTGGCCGGGACAGGGAGAGGAAACACCATATATTTT.

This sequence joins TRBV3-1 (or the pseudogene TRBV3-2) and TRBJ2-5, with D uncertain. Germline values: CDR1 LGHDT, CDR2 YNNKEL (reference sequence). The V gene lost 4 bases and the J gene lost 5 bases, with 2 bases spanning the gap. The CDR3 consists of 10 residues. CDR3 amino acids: CASSRETQYF. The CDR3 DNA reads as TGTGCCAGCAGCCGGGAGACCCAGTACTTC.

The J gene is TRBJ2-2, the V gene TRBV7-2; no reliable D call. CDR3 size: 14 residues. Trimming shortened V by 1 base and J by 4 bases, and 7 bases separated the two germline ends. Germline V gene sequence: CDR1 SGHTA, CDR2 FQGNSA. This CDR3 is CASSLEASTGELFF. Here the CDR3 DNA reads TGTGCCAGCAGCTTAGAAGCTAGCACCGGGGAGCTGTTTTTT.

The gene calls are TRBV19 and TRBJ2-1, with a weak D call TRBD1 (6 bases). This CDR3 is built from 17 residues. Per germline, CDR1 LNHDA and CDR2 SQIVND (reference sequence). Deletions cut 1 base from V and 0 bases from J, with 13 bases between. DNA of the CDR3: TGTGCCAGTAGTATAGGAGGGGGAATGAGCTCCTACAATGAGCAGTTCTTC. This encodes CASSIGGGMSSYNEQFF.

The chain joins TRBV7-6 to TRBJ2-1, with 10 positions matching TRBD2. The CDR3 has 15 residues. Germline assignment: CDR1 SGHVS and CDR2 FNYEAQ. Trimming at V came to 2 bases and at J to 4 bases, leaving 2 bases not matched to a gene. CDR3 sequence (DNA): TGTGCCAGCAGCTTACAAGCGGGGGGGTACAATGAGCAGTTCTTC. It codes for CASSLQAGGYNEQFF.

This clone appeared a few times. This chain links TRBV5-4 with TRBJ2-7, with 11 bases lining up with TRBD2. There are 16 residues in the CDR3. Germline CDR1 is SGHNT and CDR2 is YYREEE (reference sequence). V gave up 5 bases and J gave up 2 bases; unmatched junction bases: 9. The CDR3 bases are TGTGCCAGCAGGTACGGGACTAGCGGACCTCCCTACGAGCAGTACTTC. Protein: CASRYGTSGPPYEQYF.